The present entry profiles one T cell receptor (beta chain) with its context. This entry comes from a study of blood T cell repertoires in COVID-19. Study-level background: The United States, Italy and Spain provided the acute and convalescent COVID-19 samples. The analysed material was cDNA or gDNA that came from T cells, B-cell-depleted T cells, or PBMCs.

Per the germline V gene, CDR1 is MDHEN and CDR2 is SYDVKM. The V and J ends lost 6 bases and 9 bases, in that order; junction bases with no gene match: 4. This CDR3 is 12 amino acids long. As originally analysed: Researchers report that nucleated cell counts were estimated from reference gene primer amplification. Clones were sequenced by immunoSEQ multiplex PCR, and TCRdb holds only the in-frame ones, with some missing. The DNA gave D and trimming, while V, J and clone size come from that table. This sample has about 75,000 clones, with 79% found just once. V usage is TRBV28 and J usage is TRBJ2-1, with 8 positions matching TRBD1. The sequence was obtained from a woman of 80 years or more with active or convalescent COVID-19. Sequenced: peripheral blood. The CDR3 DNA reads TGTGCCAGCAGGACAGGGGAGGCTGAGCAGTTCTTC. This gives the protein CASRTGEAEQFF.